The entry that follows covers one T cell receptor beta chain sequence. The data were produced by immunoSEQ multiplex PCR, yet TCRdb's version contains in-frame clones alone and is incomplete. The repertoire includes around 250,000 clones, more than 65% of them detected once, and approximately 12% sits in the top ten. This entry belongs to a study of control samples from healthy donors and cancer patients. This TCR was recovered from a woman between 55 and 75 years old with lung cancer. Sample: PBMCs.

In nucleotides, the CDR3 is TGTGCCAGCAGCTCGGGGACAGGGGGTTATGGCTACACCTTC. It is translated as CASSSGTGGYGYTF. This chain joins TRBV5-6 and TRBJ1-2, with 11 bases identical to TRBD1. The CDR3 consists of 14 residues. Germline assignment: CDR1 SGHDT and CDR2 YYEEEE. The J segment lost 5 bases and the V segment lost 3 bases, leaving 3 bases of the junction unmatched.